This TCR beta chain was observed in a study of cytomegalovirus exposure and HLA in healthy donors. Study-level points and caveats: In a later analysis, at a false discovery rate of 0.05, 16,951 TCR beta sequences were associated with HLA alleles.

PCR used 60 Vbeta primers and 13 Jbeta primers. Here immunoSEQ multiplex PCR was the method, and the copy in TCRdb shows in-frame clones only, minus some. This table holds some 110,000 clones. Comment on this clone: Its antigen is undetermined.

Germline lookup yields CDR1 MDHEN and CDR2 SYDVKM. The length of the CDR3 is 14 residues. V lost 5 bases to trimming and J lost 6 bases, with 17 bases between them. The receptor was derived from a man aged 30-40 years in good health and CMV-seronegative. This rearrangement joins TRBV28 to TRBJ2-7; a possible D gene is TRBD2 (6 bases). Sequenced material: PBMCs. CDR3 in amino acids: CASSPTGDSIEQYF. The CDR3 DNA sequence: TGTGCCAGCAGTCCCACCGGGGACTCCATCGAGCAGTACTTC.